Listed below are T cell receptor beta chains from one sample, sequenced in a study of CXCR3-negative and CXCR3-positive naive CD8 T cells. Reprocessing the 5' RACE reads, TCRdb reports a single entry for every CDR3 protein and omits DNA. The table lists just under 65,000 distinct CDR3 sequences. Sequenced: naive CXCR3+ CD8+ T cells from blood. The source of these receptors is a human donor in good health. Some clones in this sample may be carry-over from other donors' samples. Both conserved end residues are part of each CDR3. Each record gives: J gene, clone size, V gene, CDR3 protein. Clone size, where shown, is once, few, many, or a class for clones that have expanded.

j_call: TRBJ1-2
clone_size: NA
v_call: TRBV5-1
cdr3_aa: CASSLVQGGDGYTF

j_call: TRBJ2-7
clone_size: NA
v_call: TRBV29-1
cdr3_aa: CSGGGGQKGAEQYF

j_call: TRBJ2-2
clone_size: NA
v_call: TRBV7-3
cdr3_aa: CASSSSGDWSGELFF

j_call: TRBJ1-2
clone_size: NA
v_call: TRBV29-1
cdr3_aa: CSAAGILNYGYTF

j_call: TRBJ2-5
clone_size: NA
v_call: TRBV6-5
cdr3_aa: CASSPLPRDREETQYF

j_call: TRBJ2-2
clone_size: NA
v_call: TRBV7-6
cdr3_aa: CASSRPREGGRTGELFF

j_call: TRBJ2-2
clone_size: NA
v_call: TRBV5-4
cdr3_aa: CASSVGLDTGELFF

j_call: TRBJ2-3
clone_size: NA
v_call: TRBV4-1
cdr3_aa: CASSQVQGDTQYF

j_call: TRBJ1-4
clone_size: NA
v_call: TRBV4-2
cdr3_aa: CASSQEGPGTVEKLFF

j_call: TRBJ1-4
clone_size: NA
v_call: TRBV7-3
cdr3_aa: CASSRTGTSNEKLFF

j_call: TRBJ2-7
clone_size: NA
v_call: TRBV29-1
cdr3_aa: CSVDSGTGFGEQYF

j_call: TRBJ2-4
clone_size: NA
v_call: TRBV4-3
cdr3_aa: CASSLDRGNLDIQYF

j_call: TRBJ2-7
clone_size: NA
v_call: TRBV27
cdr3_aa: CASSSDRPGEQYF

j_call: TRBJ2-5
clone_size: NA
v_call: TRBV5-1
cdr3_aa: CASSAPPGHPQETQYF

j_call: TRBJ2-3
clone_size: NA
v_call: TRBV7-2
cdr3_aa: CASSPTGWAQTSTDTQYF

j_call: TRBJ1-1
clone_size: NA
v_call: TRBV4-3
cdr3_aa: CASSQDPRPNTEAFF

j_call: TRBJ1-1
clone_size: NA
v_call: TRBV10-3
cdr3_aa: CAISESDTEAFF

j_call: TRBJ2-7
clone_size: NA
v_call: TRBV20-1
cdr3_aa: CSARIGGQVEQYF

j_call: TRBJ2-2
clone_size: NA
v_call: TRBV7-8
cdr3_aa: CASSFSPMVAGELFF

j_call: TRBJ2-3
clone_size: NA
v_call: TRBV2
cdr3_aa: CASREGTSADTQYF

j_call: TRBJ2-2
clone_size: NA
v_call: TRBV28
cdr3_aa: CASSTGTSGNTGELFF

j_call: TRBJ2-7
clone_size: NA
v_call: TRBV12-3/TRBV12-4
cdr3_aa: CASSPGGSYEQYF

j_call: TRBJ2-2
clone_size: NA
v_call: TRBV5-1
cdr3_aa: CASSLRTGDPNTGELFF

j_call: TRBJ2-2
clone_size: NA
v_call: TRBV7-8
cdr3_aa: CASSLVAGEPTGELFF

j_call: TRBJ2-1
clone_size: NA
v_call: TRBV4-1
cdr3_aa: CASSQEGGRYNEQFF

j_call: TRBJ2-2
clone_size: NA
v_call: TRBV5-1
cdr3_aa: CASRLPLSGDTGELFF

j_call: TRBJ2-1
clone_size: NA
v_call: TRBV12-3/TRBV12-4
cdr3_aa: CASSPTDNEQFF

j_call: TRBJ2-7
clone_size: NA
v_call: TRBV29-1
cdr3_aa: CSVEAGGRSYEQYF

j_call: TRBJ2-1
clone_size: NA
v_call: TRBV29-1
cdr3_aa: CSADFYNEQFF

j_call: TRBJ1-2
clone_size: NA
v_call: TRBV29-1
cdr3_aa: CSVEEGGNYGYTF

j_call: TRBJ2-7
clone_size: NA
v_call: TRBV7-3
cdr3_aa: CASSQGDGSYEQYF

j_call: TRBJ2-2
clone_size: NA
v_call: TRBV29-1
cdr3_aa: CSVGYTGELFF

j_call: TRBJ2-3
clone_size: NA
v_call: TRBV12-5
cdr3_aa: CASGHGTSGATDTQYF

j_call: TRBJ1-2
clone_size: NA
v_call: TRBV7-2
cdr3_aa: CASSLVGDEGGYTF

j_call: TRBJ2-7
clone_size: NA
v_call: TRBV12-3/TRBV12-4
cdr3_aa: CASSHGSTYEQYF

j_call: TRBJ2-3
clone_size: medium-sized
v_call: TRBV6-2/TRBV6-3
cdr3_aa: CASSPSDGGTDTQYF

j_call: TRBJ2-7
clone_size: NA
v_call: TRBV5-6
cdr3_aa: CASSFPTPGTGGSKPYEQYF

j_call: TRBJ2-7
clone_size: NA
v_call: TRBV2
cdr3_aa: CASSEGAMDYEQYF

j_call: TRBJ2-3
clone_size: NA
v_call: TRBV20-1
cdr3_aa: CSARREVGDTDTQYF